This T cell receptor (beta chain) was recovered during a study of CD8 T cells in Susac syndrome. CD8+ and CD4+ T cells from blood underwent TCR beta sequencing, which was carried out in a high-throughput format. Negative isolation yielded CD8+ and CD4+ T cells; FACS enriched TEMRA cells. Reverse transcription used about 0.5 to 1 ug RNA and random hexamers. MiXCR, run by TCRdb on the immunoSEQ multiplex PCR reads, gives a single entry per CDR3 protein. The data hold a few hundred thousand distinct CDR3 sequences, with about 88% observed a single time. Germline V gene data show CDR1 as SQVTM and CDR2 as ANQGSEA. Trimming shortened V by 1 base and J by 3 bases, and 19 bases separated the two germline ends. The CDR3 sequence is 16 residues long.

The chain employs TRBV29-1 and TRBJ2-7, with D unresolved. Sequenced: CD8+ T cells from PBMCs. The source is a human donor with multiple sclerosis. As DNA, the CDR3 is TGCAGCGTTGAAGGGTTTCTAGAGATGGGCGACTACGAGCAGTACTTC. Its protein is CSVEGFLEMGDYEQYF.